This entry is about one T cell receptor (beta chain). Between the trimmed V and J ends, which lost 1 base and 0 bases, there was a span of 14 bases. The CDR3 consists of 17 residues. Germline CDR1 is LGHNA and CDR2 is YSLEER. This entry comes from a study of blood T cell repertoires in COVID-19. Clones were sequenced by immunoSEQ multiplex PCR, and TCRdb holds only the in-frame ones, with some missing. The sample gives some 300,000 clones, 85% to 90% of which show up once; about 9.4% is in the top ten. The clonotype comes from a young woman who had recovered from COVID-19. This chain links TRBV4-3 with TRBJ2-3; D perhaps matches TRBD2 (6 bases). The sequenced sample was PBMCs or T cells enriched from blood (not recorded which). The CDR3 DNA reads TGCGCCAGCAGCCAAGTCGTACTTAGCGGAAGCACAGATACGCAGTATTTT. Translating gives CASSQVVLSGSTDTQYF.